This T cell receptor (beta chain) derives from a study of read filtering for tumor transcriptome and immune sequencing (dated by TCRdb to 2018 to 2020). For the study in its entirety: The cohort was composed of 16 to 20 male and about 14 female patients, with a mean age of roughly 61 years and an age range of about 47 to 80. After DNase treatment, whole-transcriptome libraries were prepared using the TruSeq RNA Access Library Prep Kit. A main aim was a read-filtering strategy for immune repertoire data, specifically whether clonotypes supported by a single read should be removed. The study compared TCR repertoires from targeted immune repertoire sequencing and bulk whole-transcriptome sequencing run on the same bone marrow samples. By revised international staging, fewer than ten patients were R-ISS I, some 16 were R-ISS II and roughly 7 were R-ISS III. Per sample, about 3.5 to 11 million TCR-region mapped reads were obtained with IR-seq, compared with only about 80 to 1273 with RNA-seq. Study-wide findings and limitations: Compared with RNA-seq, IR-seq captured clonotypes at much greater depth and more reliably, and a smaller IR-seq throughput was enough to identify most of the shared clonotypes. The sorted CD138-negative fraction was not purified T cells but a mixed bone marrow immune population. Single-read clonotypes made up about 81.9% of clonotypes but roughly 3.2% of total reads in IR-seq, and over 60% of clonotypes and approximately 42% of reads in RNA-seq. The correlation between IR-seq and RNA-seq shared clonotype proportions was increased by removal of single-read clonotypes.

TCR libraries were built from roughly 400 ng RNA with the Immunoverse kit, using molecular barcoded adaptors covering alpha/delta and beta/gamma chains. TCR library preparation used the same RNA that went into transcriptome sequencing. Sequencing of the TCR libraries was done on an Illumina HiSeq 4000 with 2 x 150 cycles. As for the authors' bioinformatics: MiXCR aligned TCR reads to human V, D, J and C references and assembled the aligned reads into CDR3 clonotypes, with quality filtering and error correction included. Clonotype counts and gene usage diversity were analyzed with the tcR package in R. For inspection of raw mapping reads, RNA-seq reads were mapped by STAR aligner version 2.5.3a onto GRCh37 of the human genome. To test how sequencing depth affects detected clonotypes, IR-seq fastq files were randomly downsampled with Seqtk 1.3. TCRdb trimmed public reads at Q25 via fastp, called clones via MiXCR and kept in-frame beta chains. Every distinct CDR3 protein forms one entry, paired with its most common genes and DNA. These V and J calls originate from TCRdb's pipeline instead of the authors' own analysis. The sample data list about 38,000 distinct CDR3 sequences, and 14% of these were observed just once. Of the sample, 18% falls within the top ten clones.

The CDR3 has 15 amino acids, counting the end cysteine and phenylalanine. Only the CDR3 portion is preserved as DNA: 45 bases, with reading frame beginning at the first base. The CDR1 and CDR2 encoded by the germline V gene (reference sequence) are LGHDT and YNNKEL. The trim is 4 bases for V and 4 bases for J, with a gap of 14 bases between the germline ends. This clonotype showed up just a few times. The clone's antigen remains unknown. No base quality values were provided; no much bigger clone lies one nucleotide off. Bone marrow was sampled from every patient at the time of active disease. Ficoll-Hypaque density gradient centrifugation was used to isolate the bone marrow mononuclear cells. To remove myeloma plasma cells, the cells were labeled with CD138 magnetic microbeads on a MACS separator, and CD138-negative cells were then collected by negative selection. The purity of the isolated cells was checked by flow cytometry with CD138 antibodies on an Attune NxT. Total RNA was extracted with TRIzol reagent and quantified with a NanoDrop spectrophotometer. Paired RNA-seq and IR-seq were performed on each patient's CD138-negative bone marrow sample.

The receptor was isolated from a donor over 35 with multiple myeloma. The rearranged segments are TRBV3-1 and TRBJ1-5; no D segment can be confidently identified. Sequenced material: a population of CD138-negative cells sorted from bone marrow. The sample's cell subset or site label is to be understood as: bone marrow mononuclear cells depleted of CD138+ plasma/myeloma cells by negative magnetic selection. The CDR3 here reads CASSRSKGGNQPQHF. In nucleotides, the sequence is TGTGCCAGCAGCCGCAGCAAAGGTGGAAATCAGCCCCAGCATTTT.